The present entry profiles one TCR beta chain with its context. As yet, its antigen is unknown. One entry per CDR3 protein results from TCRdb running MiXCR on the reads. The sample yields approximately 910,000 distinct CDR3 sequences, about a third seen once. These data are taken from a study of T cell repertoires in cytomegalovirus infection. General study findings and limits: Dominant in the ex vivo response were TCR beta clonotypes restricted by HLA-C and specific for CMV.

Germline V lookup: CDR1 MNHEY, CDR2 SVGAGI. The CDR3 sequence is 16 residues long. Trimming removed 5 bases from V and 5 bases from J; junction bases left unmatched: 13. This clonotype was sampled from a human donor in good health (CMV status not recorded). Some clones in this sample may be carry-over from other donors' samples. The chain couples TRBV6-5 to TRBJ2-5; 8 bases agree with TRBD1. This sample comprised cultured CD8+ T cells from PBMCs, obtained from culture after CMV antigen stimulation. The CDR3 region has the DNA TGTGCCAGCAGTCAGACAGGGGTCGCTTGGGGCGAGACCCAGTACTTC. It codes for CASSQTGVAWGETQYF.